The text below deals with one T cell receptor beta chain. In the study's own analysis: It was from reference gene primer amplification that nucleated cell counts were estimated. Here immunoSEQ multiplex PCR was the method, and the copy in TCRdb shows in-frame clones only, minus some. The V and J calls and the clone size are those of that table, but D and trimming were determined from the DNA. The sample shows approximately 170,000 clones, about 81% of them seen only once. The source of the sample is a study of blood T cell repertoires in COVID-19. Looking at the study overall: The United States, Italy and Spain were the sources of the acute and convalescent COVID-19 samples. Nucleic acid was either cDNA or gDNA, and it came from T cells, B-cell-depleted T cells, or PBMCs.

V trimming: 5 bases; J trimming: 7 bases; junction bases outside the gene matches: 8. This CDR3 region has 15 residues. Germline V gene lookup returns CDR1 SGHTA and CDR2 FQGNSA. This TCR was recovered from a woman older than 75 with acute or convalescent COVID-19. The sequenced material came from peripheral blood. This rearrangement joins TRBV7-2 to TRBJ2-2; 9 bases match TRBD2. The CDR3 region is CASSPLAGAGGELFF. CDR3 nucleotides: TGTGCCAGCAGCCCATTAGCGGGAGCTGGCGGGGAGCTGTTTTTT.